This TCR beta chain is drawn from a study of regulatory T cells in long-lasting Graves disease. Combining iRepertoire HTBI primers with Arm-PCR of CDR3 regions, the authors built TCR beta libraries. TCRdb itself ran the multiplex PCR reads through MiXCR, one entry per CDR3 protein. Seen here are 450,000 to 650,000 distinct CDR3 sequences, roughly a sixth observed once, and the top ten hold roughly 25%. This clonotype was observed many times. Trimming left V 5 bases short and J 1 base short, with 5 bases between. Germline CDR1 and CDR2: PRHDT and FYEKMQ (reference sequence). This CDR3 has 12 residues. The sample's time point: newly diagnosed GD, antithyroid drugs for less than 3 months. RNA isolated from PBMCs was used to make the TCR library. These data also featured in a second study, about T cells in Graves' hyperthyroidism and ophthalmopathy.

The clonotype was recovered from a woman aged 35-65 years with Graves disease. The sequencing used peripheral blood mononuclear cells (PBMCs), collected at new diagnosis, from a patient treated with antithyroid drugs. The rearrangement uses TRBV13 and TRBJ1-2, with D unclear. CDR3 sequence: CASSIDNYGYTF. CDR3 coding DNA: TGTGCCAGCAGCATCGATAACTATGGCTACACCTTC. The complete variable domain, with remaining parts taken from reference TRBV13 and TRBJ1-2, reads AAGVIQSPRHLIKEKRETATLKCYPIPRHDTVYWYQQGPGQDPQFLISFYEKMQSDKGSIPDRFSAQQFSDYHSELNMSSLELGDSALYFCASSIDNYGYTFGSGTRLTVV.